These 16 T cell receptor beta chains were sequenced from one sample in a study of vaccination and CD4 T cells after COVID-19. Treatment reported: roughly 10-day PBMC culture with coronavirus spike peptide pools or control peptides (ViraFEST assay). The antigens of these receptors remain unknown. Sequence data for DNA of cultured CD4+ T cells were generated by the Oncomine TCR Beta short-read assay. TCRdb reprocessed the PCR reads with MiXCR, giving one entry per CDR3 protein. The table records approximately 3,200 distinct CDR3 sequences, under 30% of them present only once. Source: CD4+ T cells from blood, cultured in vitro, taken after SARS-CoV-2 vaccination. These receptors were obtained from a human donor who had recovered from COVID-19.

This chain connects TRBV5-1 to TRBJ1-1; TRBD1 aligns across 7 bases. Germline V gene data show CDR1 as SGHRS and CDR2 as YFSETQ. The CDR3 spans 15 residues. The J segment lost 1 base and the V segment lost 4 bases, leaving 7 bases of the junction unmatched. This chain's CDR3 is CASSPGDSRNTEAFF. CDR3 DNA sequence: TGCGCCAGCAGCCCGGGGGACAGTCGGAACACTGAAGCTTTCTTT.

The chain carries TRBV15 and TRBJ1-1; perhaps TRBD1 as D (5 bases). The germline V and J ends were trimmed by 0 bases and 7 bases, with 18 bases remaining between them. The length of the CDR3 is 16 residues. The germline V gene encodes CDR1 LNHNV and CDR2 YYDKDF (reference sequence). In nucleotides, the CDR3 is TGTGCCACCAGCAGAGATCCCAAACCTGGGACGGTTGAAGCTTTCTTT. Its protein product is CATSRDPKPGTVEAFF.

The chain recombines TRBV5-6 with TRBJ2-3, with D unresolved. V lost 4 bases, J lost 6 bases, and 21 bases lay in between. The CDR3 spans 16 residues. Germline V lookup: CDR1 SGHDT, CDR2 YYEEEE. The chain's CDR3 is CASSRPRTLTRDTQYF. The DNA of the CDR3 is TGTGCCAGCAGCCGACCGCGGACCCTCACACGGGATACGCAGTATTTT.

This chain links TRBV7-2 with TRBJ1-2; a possible D gene is TRBD1 (5 bases). V lost 6 bases and J 5 bases, leaving 16 bases between the germline ends. The CDR3 spans 14 residues. Germline V gene sequence: CDR1 SGHTA, CDR2 FQGNSA. CDR3 in DNA: TGTGCCAGCAGTCTCAATACGGCAGGGTATGGCTACACCTTC. Residues: CASSLNTAGYGYTF. The whole variable domain, filled in from reference TRBV7-2 and TRBJ1-2, reads GAGVSQSPSNKVTEKGKDVELRCDPISGHTALYWYRQSLGQGLEFLIYFQGNSAPDKSGLPSDRFSAERTGGSVSTLTIQRTQQEDSAVYLCASSLNTAGYGYTFGSGTRLTVV.

This clonotype ranks as large (0.1 to 1%). The chain carries TRBV27 and TRBJ1-2, with 8 nucleotides matching TRBD1. There are 15 residues in the CDR3. J lost 3 bases, V lost 2 bases, and 5 bases had no gene match. Germline V CDR1 and CDR2: MNHEY, SMNVEV (reference sequence). DNA for the CDR3: TGTGCCAGCAGTTTACGACAGGGGACGTACTATGGCTACACCTTC. This encodes CASSLRQGTYYGYTF.

The chain uses TRBV19 and TRBJ2-7; TRBD1 matches 7 bases. Germline trimming cut 4 bases from V and 2 bases from J; bases unmatched to any gene: 5. Germline V CDR1 and CDR2: LNHDA, SQIVND (reference sequence). The CDR3 length is 14 residues. The CDR3 DNA reads as TGTGCCAGTAGTACCGAGACAGGGACCTACGAGCAGTACTTC. Protein product: CASSTETGTYEQYF. Drawing the rest from reference TRBV19 and TRBJ2-7, the complete variable domain is DGGITQSPKYLFRKEGQNVTLSCEQNLNHDAMYWYRQDPGQGLRLIYYSQIVNDFQKGDIAEGYSVSREKKESFPLTVTSAQKNPTAFYLCASSTETGTYEQYFGPGTRLTVT.

This clonotype is judged medium-sized (0.01 to 0.1%). The chain combines TRBV6-2 or TRBV6-3 with TRBJ1-2, with D perhaps TRBD1 (6 bases). The CDR3 extends over 13 amino acids. Trimming removed 5 bases at V and 6 bases at J, with 13 bases between. The germline CDR1 and CDR2 sequences are MNHEY and SVGEGT. CDR3 in DNA: TGTGCCAGCAGTCCGCGGGGGGCCGATGGCTACACCTTC. It yields the protein CASSPRGADGYTF.

V is TRBV20-1 and J is TRBJ2-3; D may be TRBD1 or TRBD2 (5 bases each). Trimming removed 5 bases at V and 2 bases at J, with 14 bases between. The length of the CDR3 is 14 residues. Germline CDR1 DFQATT, CDR2 SNEGSKA (reference sequence). The CDR3 nucleotides read TGCAGTGCTGGGAGACGGGACCTCACAGATACGCAGTATTTT. This codes for CSAGRRDLTDTQYF.

This clonotype rates as medium-sized. The chain is built from TRBV6-2 or TRBV6-3 and TRBJ2-3; D is perhaps TRBD2 (6 bases). The length of the CDR3 is 14 residues. Trimming removed 7 bases at V and 0 bases at J, with 11 bases between. CDR1 and CDR2 from the germline V gene are MNHEY and SVGEGT. CDR3 bases: TGTGCCAGCATCCCGAGCGGGAGCACAGATACGCAGTATTTT. Residues: CASIPSGSTDTQYF.

This clonotype was counted only a few times. The chain combines TRBV20-1 with TRBJ1-5; D remains unclear. From germline, CDR1 is DFQATT and CDR2 SNEGSKA (reference sequence). Trimming shortened V by 0 bases and J by 4 bases, and 10 bases separated the two germline ends. This CDR3 comprises 14 residues. DNA for the CDR3: TGCAGTGCTAGAGATCCCGGACTTAATCAGCCCCAGCATTTT. This codes for CSARDPGLNQPQHF.

V is TRBV6-2 or TRBV6-3 and J is TRBJ1-2; D remains unclear. Per germline, CDR1 MNHEY and CDR2 SVGEGT. This CDR3 has 11 amino acids. Between the trimmed V and J ends, which lost 6 bases and 2 bases, there was a span of 4 bases. The chain's CDR3 is CASRENYGYTF. DNA for the CDR3: TGTGCCAGCAGGGAAAACTATGGCTACACCTTC.

The chain combines TRBV10-3 with TRBJ2-5, with 9 bases lining up with TRBD2. V dropped 0 bases and J dropped 2; count of bases not matched to a gene: 4. This CDR3 has 16 residues. The germline gives CDR1 ENHRY, CDR2 SYGVKD. The CDR3 loop reads CAISESPLAGQETQYF. The CDR3, as DNA: TGTGCCATCAGTGAGTCGCCCCTAGCGGGGCAAGAGACCCAGTACTTC.

This clonotype ranks as medium-sized (0.01 to 0.1%). This chain uses TRBV4-1 with TRBJ1-1, with D maybe TRBD1 (6 bases). V was trimmed by 6 bases and J by 1 base, leaving 12 bases between them. The CDR3 runs to 14 residues. The germline V gene has CDR1 MGHRA and CDR2 YSYEKL. CDR3 nucleotides: TGCGCCAGCAGAGCGGACAGCCAGAACACTGAAGCTTTCTTT. Its protein product is CASRADSQNTEAFF.

By share, this clonotype ranks as medium-sized. The V gene is TRBV7-2, the J gene TRBJ2-1; 11 bases agree with TRBD2. The CDR3 loop spans 15 amino acids. Trimming removed 1 base from V and 9 bases from J; junction bases left unmatched: 5. Germline CDR1 is SGHTA and CDR2 is FQGNSA. The CDR3 sequence: CASSLVAGGRSEQFF. CDR3 coding DNA: TGTGCCAGCAGCTTAGTAGCGGGGGGGCGGAGTGAGCAGTTCTTC. Drawing the rest from reference TRBV7-2 and TRBJ2-1, the complete variable domain is GAGVSQSPSNKVTEKGKDVELRCDPISGHTALYWYRQSLGQGLEFLIYFQGNSAPDKSGLPSDRFSAERTGGSVSTLTIQRTQQEDSAVYLCASSLVAGGRSEQFFGPGTRLTVL.

In its sample, this clonotype was seen a few times. The chain carries TRBV20-1 and TRBJ1-2; D call uncertain. Trimming took 3 bases from V and 3 from J, leaving 8 bases between them. The V gene's germline CDR1 is DFQATT and CDR2 SNEGSKA (reference sequence). This CDR3 has 12 residues. CDR3 amino acids: CSASETDYGYTF. For the CDR3, the DNA is TGCAGTGCTAGTGAGACCGACTATGGCTACACCTTC.

In this sample, this clonotype turned up a few times. V usage is TRBV10-3 and J usage is TRBJ2-6; D unresolved. Germline CDR1 reads ENHRY; CDR2 reads SYGVKD. The ends were cut back, 3 bases at V and 0 bases at J, with 9 bases in the middle. CDR3 size: 16 residues. CDR3 region: CAISDSDRSGANVLTF. CDR3 DNA sequence: TGTGCCATCAGTGACTCGGACCGCTCTGGGGCCAACGTCCTGACTTTC.